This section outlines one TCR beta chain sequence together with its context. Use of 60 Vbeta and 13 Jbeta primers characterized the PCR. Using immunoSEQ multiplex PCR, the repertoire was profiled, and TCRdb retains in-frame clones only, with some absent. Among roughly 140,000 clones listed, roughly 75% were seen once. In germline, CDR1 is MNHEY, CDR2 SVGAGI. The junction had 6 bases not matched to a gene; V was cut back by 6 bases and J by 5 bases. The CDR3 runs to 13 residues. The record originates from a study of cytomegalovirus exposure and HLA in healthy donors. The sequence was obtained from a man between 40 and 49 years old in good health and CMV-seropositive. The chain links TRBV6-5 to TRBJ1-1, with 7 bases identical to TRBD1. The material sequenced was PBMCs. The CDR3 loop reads CASRVGGSTEAFF. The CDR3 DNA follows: TGTGCCAGCAGGGTAGGGGGCTCAACTGAAGCTTTCTTT.